Below, 4 T cell receptor beta chains from the same sample are listed, as sequenced in a study of blood T cell repertoires in COVID-19. Profiled with immunoSEQ multiplex PCR; TCRdb holds only in-frame clones, not every one. Here the sample spans about 170,000 clones, over 75% being singletons. Input material: PBMCs or T cells enriched from blood (not recorded which). The receptor set was obtained from a woman aged 18-29 years who had recovered from COVID-19.

The chain recombines TRBV18 with TRBJ1-4; 7 positions match TRBD1. The CDR3 runs 14 residues. V lost 6 bases to trimming and J lost 4 bases; unmatched junction nucleotides: 5. Germline values: CDR1 KGHSH, CDR2 LQKENI. The CDR3 is CASSRTGVNEKLFF. The CDR3 bases are TGTGCCAGCTCGCGGACAGGAGTTAATGAAAAACTGTTTTTT.

This sequence joins TRBV4-3 and TRBJ2-1, with 8 bases identical to TRBD2. This CDR3 is 15 amino acids long. CDR1 and CDR2 (germline): LGHNA, YSLEER. The ends lost 3 bases at V and 10 bases at J; junction bases unmatched: 11. The CDR3 bases are TGCGCCAGCAGCCAGGGCAGCGGGAGCCCAAAGGAGCAGTTCTTC. Protein sequence: CASSQGSGSPKEQFF.

The chain employs TRBV5-1 and TRBJ2-1, with 12 bases lining up with TRBD2. CDR1 SGHRS and CDR2 YFSETQ come from the germline V gene. V lost 1 base to trimming and J lost 4 bases; unmatched junction nucleotides: 0. The CDR3 spans 15 residues. The CDR3 region has the DNA TGCGCCAGCAGCTTGCTAGCGGGAGGGTACAATGAGCAGTTCTTC. Protein: CASSLLAGGYNEQFF.

V gene TRBV3-1 (or the pseudogene TRBV3-2) combines with J gene TRBJ1-6, with 7 nucleotides matching TRBD1. J was trimmed by 7 bases and V by 2 bases; bases with no gene match: 5. Per germline, CDR1 LGHDT and CDR2 YNNKEL (reference sequence). The CDR3 has 15 amino acids. This chain's CDR3 is CASSQSQGGNSPLHF. The CDR3 coding sequence is TGTGCCAGCAGCCAATCGCAGGGGGGAAATTCACCCCTCCACTTT.